Listed below are T cell receptor beta chains from one sample, sequenced in a study of early T cells in non-severe SARS-CoV-2 infection. TCRdb analysed the 5' RACE reads with MiXCR anew, one entry per CDR3 protein. The sample has about 98,000 distinct CDR3 sequences, 9.5% to 11% seen once. The sample was whole blood. Receptor source: an adult who was a healthcare worker with PCR-confirmed SARS-CoV-2 infection or an uninfected control (not recorded which). Both conserved end residues are part of each CDR3. The order of the fields is CDR3 DNA, CDR3 protein, J gene, D gene, V gene, clone size. A D gene is named only where the DNA matches it firmly. Clone size is not always given. Where it is, it says once, few, many or a class for expanded clones.

TGTGCCAGCAGTTTGGATCGCCCAGATACGCAGTATTTT,CASSLDRPDTQYF,TRBJ2-3,NA,TRBV12-3/TRBV12-4,NA
TGTGCCAGCAGTTACTCAGTGACAGGGGTCATGAACACTGAAGCTTTCTTT,CASSYSVTGVMNTEAFF,TRBJ1-1,TRBD1,TRBV6-5,NA
TGCGCCAGCAGCTTGGAAGGGCGCCTGAGCTCCTTC,CASSLEGRLSSF,TRBJ1-2,NA,TRBV5-1,few
TGCAGCGTTGAAGGGCAGGGCCTAGAGACCCAGTACTTC,CSVEGQGLETQYF,TRBJ2-5,NA,TRBV29-1,many
TGTGCCAGCAGTTTCGAAGGGGGAGGATCAGATACGCAGTATTTT,CASSFEGGGSDTQYF,TRBJ2-3,NA,TRBV27,NA
TGTGCCAGCAGCGTTCGCCCGGTTAAGGGACAAGATACGCAGTATTTT,CASSVRPVKGQDTQYF,TRBJ2-3,NA,TRBV7-9,few
TGTGCCACCAGTGACCCGGCTAGCGGGGGGGCCTTTGGTGAGCAGTTCTTC,CATSDPASGGAFGEQFF,TRBJ2-1,TRBD2,TRBV24-1,NA
TGTGCCAGCAGTTACGGACAGGGAAGAAACTATGGCTACACCTTC,CASSYGQGRNYGYTF,TRBJ1-2,TRBD1,TRBV6-6,few
TGTGCCACCAGCCAGTGGAGCACAGATACGCAGTATTTT,CATSQWSTDTQYF,TRBJ2-3,NA,TRBV24-1,NA
TGTGCCAGCAGCCCAGGACTAGCGGGAACTGGTGAGCAGTTCTTC,CASSPGLAGTGEQFF,TRBJ2-1,TRBD2,TRBV11-2,many
TGTGCCAGCAGTCACAGGGAGGGTGGCTACACCTTC,CASSHREGGYTF,TRBJ1-2,NA,TRBV7-9,NA
TGTGCCAGCAGGGAGGCCTACGAGCAGTACTTC,CASREAYEQYF,TRBJ2-7,NA,TRBV6-1,NA
TGCGCCAGCAGTCCCCTGGAAGGAGTAAGCGAGCAGTACTTC,CASSPLEGVSEQYF,TRBJ2-7,NA,TRBV5-1,many
TGTGCCAGCTCACCCACGTGGGGGGTCAACTATGGCTACACCTTC,CASSPTWGVNYGYTF,TRBJ1-2,NA,TRBV18,many
TGTGCCAGCAGCTCCCACAGGGAAGAGACCCAGTACTTC,CASSSHREETQYF,TRBJ2-5,NA,TRBV7-2,many
TGTGCCAGCAGTTTTCCCCGATTGGGAGACAATCAGCCCCAGCATTTT,CASSFPRLGDNQPQHF,TRBJ1-5,NA,TRBV28,few
TGTGCTAGCAGCTTAGCAGGGTTTGGAGAGACCCAGTACTTC,CASSLAGFGETQYF,TRBJ2-5,NA,TRBV7-7,NA
TGCGCCAGCAGCTTGTACGTCGACTCCGTCTATGGCTACACCTTC,CASSLYVDSVYGYTF,TRBJ1-2,NA,TRBV5-1,many
TGTGCCGCGGCAGGGACAAACAATCAGCCCCAGCATTTT,CAAAGTNNQPQHF,TRBJ1-5,NA,TRBV7-9,many
TGTGCCAGCAGTTTCTGGACTGCGACCTACGAGCAGTACTTC,CASSFWTATYEQYF,TRBJ2-7,NA,TRBV28,NA
TGCAGCGTTGTCTTGAGCGGGGGAGCTTTCTTT,CSVVLSGGAFF,TRBJ1-1,NA,TRBV29-1,few
TGTGCCAGCAGACAAGCAACTAATGAAAAACTGTTTTTT,CASRQATNEKLFF,TRBJ1-4,NA,TRBV6-5,NA
TGTGCCAGCAGTTGGACTAAGCGCTTTGGGGATACGCAGTATTTT,CASSWTKRFGDTQYF,TRBJ2-3,NA,TRBV12-3/TRBV12-4,many
TGTGCCACCAGTGGCAGGGGGCAGTACAATGAGCAGTTCTTC,CATSGRGQYNEQFF,TRBJ2-1,TRBD1,TRBV24-1,NA
TGTGCCAGCAGCGTAGCGGGCGGATTGAACACTGAAGCTTTCTTT,CASSVAGGLNTEAFF,TRBJ1-1,NA,TRBV9,NA
TGTGCCAGCAGTGACCCCCACGACCGAGGCACCGAGGAGCTGTTTTTT,CASSDPHDRGTEELFF,TRBJ2-2,NA,TRBV2,NA
TGTGCCAGCAGCAATAGAGTCAGGGGGAACACAGATACGCAGTATTTT,CASSNRVRGNTDTQYF,TRBJ2-3,NA,TRBV21-1,many
TGCAGTGCTAGAGTAGGGACTAGGTCCCCAGATACGCAGTATTTT,CSARVGTRSPDTQYF,TRBJ2-3,TRBD2,TRBV20-1,few
TGCAGTGCTATCACCCCGGGACTTGCAAAAGAGACCCAGTACTTC,CSAITPGLAKETQYF,TRBJ2-5,NA,TRBV20-1,few
TGTGCCAGTGGGTTTCGGGGAAGCGGGAGACAGTTCTTC,CASGFRGSGRQFF,TRBJ2-1,TRBD2,TRBV28,many
TGTGCCAGCAGCTTATGGTCGGCAGATACGCAGTATTTT,CASSLWSADTQYF,TRBJ2-3,NA,TRBV7-9,many
TGTGCCAGCAGTTTTAAGGGATTTGGGACTGAAGCTTTCTTT,CASSFKGFGTEAFF,TRBJ1-1,NA,TRBV12-3/TRBV12-4,NA
TGTGCCAGCAGCTTCGGTATAGCGGGGTTCTACGAGCAGTACTTC,CASSFGIAGFYEQYF,TRBJ2-7,TRBD2,TRBV7-2,few
TGCAGTGCGGCGGGAGGCCCCCCGAACACTGAAGCTTTCTTT,CSAAGGPPNTEAFF,TRBJ1-1,NA,TRBV20-1,many
TGTGCCAGCAGTTCCTCCGCAGGGATGGGGCATTTT,CASSSSAGMGHF,TRBJ1-5,NA,TRBV12-3/TRBV12-4,NA
TGTGCCAGCAGTGGCTATGAGGACACTGAAGCTTTCTTT,CASSGYEDTEAFF,TRBJ1-1,NA,TRBV6-6,many
TGTGCCAGCAGCCACCCGGCGGGGGGAATAACTGAAGCTTTCTTT,CASSHPAGGITEAFF,TRBJ1-1,NA,TRBV11-2,few
TGTGCCAGCAGCGAAACCGGTAGCGGGGGCGAGCAGTTCTTC,CASSETGSGGEQFF,TRBJ2-1,TRBD2,TRBV7-7,NA
TGTGCCAGCAGTGAAGGCCCCTCCAACATTCAGTACTTC,CASSEGPSNIQYF,TRBJ2-4,NA,TRBV6-1,NA
TGTGCCAGCAGCGTAGCTATAGGGCCTCAAGAGACCCAGTACTTC,CASSVAIGPQETQYF,TRBJ2-5,NA,TRBV9,NA
TGTGCCAGTACTCTACCGTACCCCTACAATGAGCAGTTCTTC,CASTLPYPYNEQFF,TRBJ2-1,NA,TRBV19,NA
TGTGCCACCCGACCCCCCAGGGGGGGGAACACTGAAGCTTTCTTT,CATRPPRGGNTEAFF,TRBJ1-1,TRBD1,TRBV7-9,NA
TGCAGCGTTGCCCTTAAGAATGAAAAACTGTTTTTT,CSVALKNEKLFF,TRBJ1-4,NA,TRBV29-1,many
TGTGCCAGCAGCCGGACAGGCTCCTATAATTCACCCCTCCACTTT,CASSRTGSYNSPLHF,TRBJ1-6,TRBD1,TRBV28,NA
TGCGCCAGCAGCTTGGGTTCCGACTATGGCTACACCTTC,CASSLGSDYGYTF,TRBJ1-2,NA,TRBV5-1,few
TGTGCCAGCAGTGAGGTAAAAGAGACCCAGTACTTC,CASSEVKETQYF,TRBJ2-5,NA,TRBV25-1,many
TGCGCCAGCAGCCAAAACCCAGGGGACACTGAAGCTTTCTTT,CASSQNPGDTEAFF,TRBJ1-1,NA,TRBV4-1,many
TGCAGTGCTCAACCCGCCCGGGACAGGGGTTACGAGCAGTACTTC,CSAQPARDRGYEQYF,TRBJ2-7,TRBD1,TRBV20-1,few
TGCAGCGTTGAGTTTGCTAGCCGGAGCACAGATACGCAGTATTTT,CSVEFASRSTDTQYF,TRBJ2-3,NA,TRBV29-1,few
TGTGCCAGCAGTACCCGACTTAGGGCAGATACGCAGTATTTT,CASSTRLRADTQYF,TRBJ2-3,NA,TRBV6-2/TRBV6-3,NA
TGTGCCAGCAGCCAAAGCGACAGGGAACATGGCTACACCTTC,CASSQSDREHGYTF,TRBJ1-2,TRBD1,TRBV3-1,NA
TGCGCCAGCAGCCCAACAGGGGACAATCAGCCCCAGCATTTT,CASSPTGDNQPQHF,TRBJ1-5,TRBD1,TRBV4-1,NA
TGCAGCGTGCGGGGACAGAAAGAGACCCAGTACTTC,CSVRGQKETQYF,TRBJ2-5,NA,TRBV29-1,few
TGCGCCAGCAGCTTGGATGAGACTGGAGATGAAAAACTGTTTTTT,CASSLDETGDEKLFF,TRBJ1-4,NA,TRBV5-1,many
TGCAGCGCGCTGACAGATAACAATGAGCAGTTCTTC,CSALTDNNEQFF,TRBJ2-1,NA,TRBV29-1,NA
TGTGCCAGCAGCCCTTTAGCGGGAGGGCCTTTGGGAGAGACCCAGTACTTC,CASSPLAGGPLGETQYF,TRBJ2-5,TRBD2,TRBV3-1,many